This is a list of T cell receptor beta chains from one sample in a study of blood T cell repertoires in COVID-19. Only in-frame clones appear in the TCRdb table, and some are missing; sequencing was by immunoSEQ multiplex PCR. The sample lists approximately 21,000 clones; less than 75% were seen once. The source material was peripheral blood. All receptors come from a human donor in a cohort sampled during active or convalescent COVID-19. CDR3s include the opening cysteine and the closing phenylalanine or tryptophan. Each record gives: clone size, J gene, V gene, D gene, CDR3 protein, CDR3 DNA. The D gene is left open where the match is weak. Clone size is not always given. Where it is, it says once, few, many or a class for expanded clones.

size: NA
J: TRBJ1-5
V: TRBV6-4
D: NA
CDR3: CASSEMAGRGAQHF
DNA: TGTGCCAGCAGTGAGATGGCGGGGCGAGGAGCCCAGCATTTT

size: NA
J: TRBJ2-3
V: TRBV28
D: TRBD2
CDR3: CASSPAGGAGTDTQYF
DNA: TGTGCCAGCAGCCCCGCGGGGGGGGCGGGCACAGATACGCAGTATTTT

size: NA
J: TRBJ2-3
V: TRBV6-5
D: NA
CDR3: CASSRRGDTQYF
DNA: TGTGCCAGCAGTCGACGAGGCGATACGCAGTATTTT

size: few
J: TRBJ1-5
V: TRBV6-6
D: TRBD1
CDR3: CASSHSGTGTDQPQHF
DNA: TGTGCCAGCAGTCACTCCGGGACAGGGACAGATCAGCCCCAGCATTTT

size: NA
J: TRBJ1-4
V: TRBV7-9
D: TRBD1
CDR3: CASSLVLGGAGNEKLFF
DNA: TGTGCCAGCAGCTTAGTGCTAGGGGGCGCCGGTAATGAAAAACTGTTTTTT

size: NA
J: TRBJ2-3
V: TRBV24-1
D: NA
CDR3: CATSDFKGKYADTQYF
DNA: TGTGCCACCAGTGATTTTAAGGGGAAGTATGCAGATACGCAGTATTTT

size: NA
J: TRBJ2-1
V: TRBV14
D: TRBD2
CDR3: CASSLMRTSNEQFF
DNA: TGTGCCAGCAGCCTAATGAGGACTAGTAATGAGCAGTTCTTC

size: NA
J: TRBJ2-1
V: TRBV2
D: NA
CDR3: CASSAMRYEQFF
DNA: TGTGCCAGCAGTGCGATGAGGTATGAGCAGTTCTTC

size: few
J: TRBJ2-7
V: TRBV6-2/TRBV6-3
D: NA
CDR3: CASSYGGAVYEQYF
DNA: TGTGCCAGCAGTTACGGGGGGGCGGTCTACGAGCAGTACTTC

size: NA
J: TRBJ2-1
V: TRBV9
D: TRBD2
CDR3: CASSGSRTSGGVSYNEQFF
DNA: TGTGCCAGCAGCGGCTCCCGGACTAGCGGGGGGGTATCCTACAATGAGCAGTTCTTC

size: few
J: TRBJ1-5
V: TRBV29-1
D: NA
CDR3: CSVGDGIRSQPQHF
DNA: TGCAGCGTTGGTGATGGCATTAGGAGTCAGCCCCAGCATTTT

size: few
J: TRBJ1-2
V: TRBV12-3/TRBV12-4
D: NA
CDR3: CASSLTGNYGYTF
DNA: TGTGCCAGCAGTTTAACAGGGAACTATGGCTACACCTTC

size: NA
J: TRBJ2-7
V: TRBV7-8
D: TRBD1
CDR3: CASSLGQGVFFYEQYF
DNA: TGTGCCAGCAGCTTGGGACAGGGCGTCTTTTTTTACGAGCAGTACTTC

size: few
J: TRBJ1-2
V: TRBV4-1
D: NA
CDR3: CASSQGSRDFYGYTF
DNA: TGCGCCAGCAGCCAAGGGTCGCGGGATTTCTATGGCTACACCTTC

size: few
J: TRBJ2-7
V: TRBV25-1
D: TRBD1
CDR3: CASSPTGSSYEQYF
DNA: TGTGCCAGCAGCCCGACAGGGTCCTCCTACGAGCAGTACTTC

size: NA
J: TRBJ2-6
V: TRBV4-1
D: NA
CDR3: CASSQEIRALLSGANVLTF
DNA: TGCGCCAGCAGCCAAGAAATCCGAGCCCTTCTCTCTGGGGCCAACGTCCTGACTTTC

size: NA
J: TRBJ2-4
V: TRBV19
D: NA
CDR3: CASRPSRLGNIQYF
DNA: TGTGCCAGTAGGCCCTCGAGACTCGGAAACATTCAGTACTTC

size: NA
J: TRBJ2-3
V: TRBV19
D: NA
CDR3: CASSASLGGLDTQYF
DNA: TGTGCCAGTAGTGCGTCCCTGGGCGGACTAGATACGCAGTATTTT

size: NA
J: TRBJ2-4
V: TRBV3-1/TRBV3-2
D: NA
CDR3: CASSQEAAAKNIQYF
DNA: TGTGCCAGCAGCCAAGAAGCAGCGGCCAAAAACATTCAGTACTTC